This TCR beta chain was sequenced for a study of T cells after yellow fever vaccination (dated by TCRdb to between 2018 and 2021). Broadly, across the study: Libraries from fractions with low cell numbers were prepared with the SMART-Seq v4 Ultra Low Input RNA kit. To track T-cell clones before and after primary and booster YFV17D yellow fever vaccination, bulk TCR alpha and beta repertoires were sequenced longitudinally. Two healthy male donors, one aged 18 to 30 and one aged 30 to 40 years, made up the cohort. Bulk PBMC replicates and cell subsets were isolated from blood drawn at multiple timepoints before and after both primary and secondary immunization.

The CDR1 and CDR2 encoded by the germline V gene (reference sequence) are DFQATT and SNEGSKA. V lost 0 bases and J lost 0 bases; the stretch between them is 9 bases long. The cysteine opens and the phenylalanine closes a CDR3 of 15 amino acids. Here the CDR3 DNA is all that survives: 45 bases in frame from base 1. This clonotype was seen ten or more times. Its antigen is unknown. No base quality values were provided; no much bigger clone lies one nucleotide off. The treatment or condition label on this specimen signifies: live attenuated yellow fever vaccine strain. At each blood-draw timepoint, two biological replicates of bulk PBMCs were collected. A standard Ficoll-Paque protocol was used to isolate PBMCs from peripheral blood. TriZol was used to extract RNA from bulk PBMCs, from CD4 and CD8 fractions, and from dextramer-positive and dextramer-negative fractions. The study at large found these results: After the booster, most clones that had expanded after primary vaccination were detected again (around 96% of CD4 and roughly 86% of CD8), suggesting broad maintenance of memory. A small share of clonotypes was detected in both CD4 and CD8 compartments, with the overlap likely arising from convergent recombination. Only a couple of donors were included in the study, so the extent to which the findings can be generalized is limited. Computational filtering was needed because FACS-sorted repertoires could contain abundant contaminating clonotypes from the bulk population. The secondary T-cell response was found to be weaker but faster than the primary response, with a peak reached on day 5 rather than on day 15.

Sequencing relied on an Illumina NovaSeq 6000. Synthesis of TCR cDNA relied on 5'RACE template switching, a step that introduced a universal primer site along with unique molecular identifiers. cDNA synthesis was primed from both the TCR alpha and TCR beta constant segments. Libraries were amplified in two PCR steps, with sample barcodes and sequencing adapters added in the second step. Libraries were sequenced on Illumina HiSeq 2500 (2x100 bp) or NovaSeq (2x150 bp). The published analysis was carried out like this. MIGEC handled demultiplexing of reads and collapsing into UMI consensus sequences, while MiXCR performed V(D)J alignment. Clonotypes responding to the vaccine were identified with edgeR on replicate PBMC samples, with the criteria of FDR below 0.01 and a log2 fold change above 5 up to day 15. Each bulk clonotype received a CD4 or CD8 identity based on whether the sequenced CD4 or CD8 repertoire contained that clonotype at higher abundance. The public reads were run again by TCRdb, first through fastp at Q25 and then through MiXCR, and only productive beta chains were kept. A single entry per CDR3 protein holds the most common genes and DNA from its merged rows. The V and J calls and clone size come from TCRdb's table, not from the authors' own analysis. This sample is represented by about 320,000 distinct CDR3 sequences; around 4.5% of them were singletons. The ten largest clones add up to roughly a fifth of the sample.

The specimen was PBMCs, collected 15 days after the yellow fever booster vaccination. Recombination joined TRBV20-1 with TRBJ2-1, with no confidently assigned D gene. The receptor was derived from a young man who received the YFV17D yellow fever vaccine. The CDR3: CSAREGVRSYNEQFF. The bases are TGCAGTGCTAGAGAAGGAGTACGCTCCTACAATGAGCAGTTCTTC.